This T cell receptor beta chain was sequenced during a study of cytomegalovirus exposure and HLA in healthy donors. Study-level information: Roughly 80 million unique TCRs from HLA-typed donors made up an early data release. Among some 400 genotyped donors, roughly 81% fell in the Caucasian-associated ancestry cluster. The study, taken as a whole, reports: Some public TCRs appeared in many individuals, while most sequences were rare. Specific recognition of CMV antigens was confirmed in vitro for three chains (all CMV-associated).

Concerning this clone itself: The antigen remains unidentified.

Primers included in the PCR were 60 Vbeta and 13 Jbeta primers. Clones were read by immunoSEQ multiplex PCR, and TCRdb kept only the in-frame ones, dropping some. Of roughly 130,000 clones in the sample, more than 60% were seen once. Germline V CDR1 and CDR2: SNHLY, FYNNEI. After removal of 3 bases from V and 6 bases from J, the junction contained 7 bases not matched to a gene. The CDR3 has 14 residues. The rearrangement joins TRBV2 to TRBJ2-7, with 8 bases fitting TRBD2. The sequence came from a woman aged 40 to 49 in good health and CMV-seropositive. The sample was PBMCs. CDR3 nucleotides: TGTGCCAGCAGTGAGGTAGCGGGACGAGGCGAGCAGTACTTC. Translation: CASSEVAGRGEQYF. Using reference TRBV2 and TRBJ2-7 for the parts outside the CDR3, the full variable domain is EPEVTQTPSHQVTQMGQEVILRCVPISNHLYFYWYRQILGQKVEFLVSFYNNEISEKSEIFDDQFSVERPDGSNFTLKIRSTKLEDSAMYFCASSEVAGRGEQYFGPGTRLTVT.